The text below deals with one TCR beta chain. Antigen specificity is unknown. V was pared by 0 bases and J by 1 base, with 7 bases between. The CDR3 runs 14 residues. CDR1 SGHDT and CDR2 YYEEEE come from the germline V gene. This specimen comes from a study of T-cell reconstitution after alpha-beta-depleted transplantation in children. This sample's TCRbeta library carried unique molecular identifier barcodes. TCRdb recomputed calls from the PCR reads with MiXCR, one row per CDR3 protein. Here the sample spans under 750,000 distinct CDR3 sequences, under 25% being singletons. Study-level findings and limits: Diversity of TCRbeta at day 60 was high in some patients, arising from surviving recipient T cells and thymic progenitors. Several hundred expanded graft clones reportedly supplied alpha-beta T cells about two months after transplant. By one year post-transplant, T-cell counts and diversity largely arose from T cells that were newly produced.

The specimen comprised PBMCs, mostly from graft donor cells, sampled 360 days after TCRalphabeta/CD19-depleted stem cell transplant. The receptor's source is a boy under two years old who had a stem cell transplant for acute myeloid leukemia, so the T cells may come from the graft donor. The chain links TRBV5-6 to TRBJ1-1; D call uncertain. The CDR3 coding sequence is TGTGCCAGCAGCTTGGACCCTGAGAACACTGAAGCTTTCTTT. This sequence encodes CASSLDPENTEAFF.